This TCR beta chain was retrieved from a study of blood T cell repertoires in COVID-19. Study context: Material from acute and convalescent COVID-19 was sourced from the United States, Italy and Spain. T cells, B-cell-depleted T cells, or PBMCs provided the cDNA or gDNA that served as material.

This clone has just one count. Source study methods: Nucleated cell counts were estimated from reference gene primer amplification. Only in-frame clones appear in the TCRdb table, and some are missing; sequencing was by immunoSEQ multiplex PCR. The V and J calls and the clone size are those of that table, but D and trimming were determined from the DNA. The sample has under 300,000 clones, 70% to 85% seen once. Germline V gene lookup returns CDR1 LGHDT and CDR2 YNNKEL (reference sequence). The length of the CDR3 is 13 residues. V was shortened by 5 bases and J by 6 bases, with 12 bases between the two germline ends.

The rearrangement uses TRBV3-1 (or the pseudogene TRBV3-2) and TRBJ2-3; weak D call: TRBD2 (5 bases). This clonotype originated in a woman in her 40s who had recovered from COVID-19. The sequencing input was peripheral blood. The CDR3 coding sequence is TGTGCCAGCAGCGACGGACTTGAGGATACGCAGTATTTT. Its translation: CASSDGLEDTQYF.